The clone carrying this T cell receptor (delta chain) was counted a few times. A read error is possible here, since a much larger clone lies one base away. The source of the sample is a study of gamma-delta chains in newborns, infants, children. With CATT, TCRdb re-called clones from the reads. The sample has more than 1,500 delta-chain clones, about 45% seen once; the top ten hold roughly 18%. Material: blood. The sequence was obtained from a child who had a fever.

CDR3 nucleotide sequence: TGTGCCTCCTACGGGATGCGGGGCACCGATAAACTCATCTTT. Translation: CASYGMRGTDKLIF. The V gene is TRDV2, the J gene TRDJ1; TRDD2 or TRDD3 may be the D gene (5 bases each). Germline V gene data show CDR1 as GEAIGNYY and CDR2 as EKD. Trimming cost V 8 bases and J 1 base, with 16 bases left between them. There are 14 residues in the CDR3.